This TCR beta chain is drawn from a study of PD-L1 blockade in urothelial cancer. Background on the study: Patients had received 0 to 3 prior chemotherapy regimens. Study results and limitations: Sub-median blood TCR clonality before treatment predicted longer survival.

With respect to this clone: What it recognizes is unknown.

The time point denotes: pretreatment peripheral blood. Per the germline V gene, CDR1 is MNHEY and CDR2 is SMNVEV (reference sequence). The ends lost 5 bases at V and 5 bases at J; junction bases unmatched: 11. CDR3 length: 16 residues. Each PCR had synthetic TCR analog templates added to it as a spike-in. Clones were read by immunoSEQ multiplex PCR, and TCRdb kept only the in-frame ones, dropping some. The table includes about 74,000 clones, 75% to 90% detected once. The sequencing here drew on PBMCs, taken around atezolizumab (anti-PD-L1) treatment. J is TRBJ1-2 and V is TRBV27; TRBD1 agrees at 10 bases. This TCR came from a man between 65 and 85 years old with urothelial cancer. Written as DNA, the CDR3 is TGTGCCAGCAGTCTTCTAGGACAGGGGGTCGGGTATGGCTACACCTTC. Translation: CASSLLGQGVGYGYTF.